This T cell receptor (beta chain) derives from a study of cytomegalovirus exposure and HLA in healthy donors. The PCR ran on 60 Vbeta and 13 Jbeta primers. Profiled with immunoSEQ multiplex PCR; TCRdb holds only in-frame clones, not every one. In the table there are about 200,000 clones, approximately 79% of which are singletons. With regard to this clone: Its target is unknown.

The study's findings and limits: Reports indicated that the classifier achieved high specificity and sensitivity in diagnosing cytomegalovirus status. Most TCR sequences were rare, but some public TCRs occurred in many donors.

The sequenced material came from PBMCs. This sequence was found in a male donor in good health and CMV-seronegative.

DNA of the CDR3: TGTGCCAGCAGCGGTACCCTTAGGGAGGGGGTGCGTGAAGATACGCAGTATTTT. Translated: CASSGTLREGVREDTQYF. The chain has TRBV11-1 and TRBJ2-3, with D perhaps matching TRBD2 (7 bases). Per the germline V gene, CDR1 is SGHAT and CDR2 is FQDESV (reference sequence). V lost 5 bases, J lost 5 bases, and 26 bases lay in between. The CDR3 loop spans 18 amino acids.